The source of this TCR beta chain is a study of metastatic and nonmetastatic thyroid tumors. Across the whole study: Repertoires from malignant and benign thyroid patients were compared across blood and tumor or nodule tissue.

Study findings and constraints: Malignant thyroid tumors reportedly exceeded benign nodules significantly in TCR beta diversity, with the difference appearing in blood and tumor.

Thyroid surgery took place with no prior treatment in any patient. TCRdb re-called the PCR reads with MiXCR. The table records fewer than 40,000 clones, 15% of them present only once. This clone was detected ten times or more. The antigen is unknown. Germline lookup yields CDR1 SGHRS and CDR2 YFSETQ. The trim removed 2 bases at V and 1 base at J, leaving 3 bases unmatched. There are 15 residues in the CDR3. The specimen sequenced was blood. The rearrangement links TRBV5-1 to TRBJ2-1, with 7 nucleotides matching TRBD1. The source is a male donor with papillary thyroid cancer or a benign thyroid nodule (not recorded which). Some clones in this sample may be carry-over from other donors' samples. Written as DNA, the CDR3 is TGCGCCAGCAGCTTAGGGGGCGGGTCCTACAATGAGCAGTTCTTC. Residues: CASSLGGGSYNEQFF. Drawing the rest from reference TRBV5-1 and TRBJ2-1, the complete variable domain is KAGVTQTPRYLIKTRGQQVTLSCSPISGHRSVSWYQQTPGQGLQFLFEYFSETQRNKGNFPGRFSGRQFSNSRSEMNVSTLELGDSALYLCASSLGGGSYNEQFFGPGTRLTVL.